Each of the 12 T cell receptor beta chains below was sequenced from the same sample in a study of T-cell reconstitution after alpha-beta-depleted transplantation in children. This sample's TCRbeta library carried unique molecular identifier barcodes. TCRdb re-called the PCR reads through MiXCR, storing one row per CDR3 protein. The sample has around 500,000 distinct CDR3 sequences; more than 20% are singletons. This specimen consisted of PBMCs, mostly from graft donor cells, obtained 360 days after TCRalphabeta/CD19-depleted stem cell transplant. The receptors shown here come from a boy less than two years old who had a stem cell transplant for acute myeloid leukemia, so the T cells may come from the graft donor.

The chain combines TRBV28 with TRBJ2-5; no clear D gene. This CDR3 spans 15 amino acids. V lost 3 bases to trimming and J lost 4 bases, with 15 bases between them. Germline V gives CDR1 MDHEN, CDR2 SYDVKM. The CDR3 loop is CASSLTATMGETQYF. Written as DNA, the CDR3 is TGTGCCAGCAGTTTGACGGCCACCATGGGAGAGACCCAGTACTTC.

This chain connects TRBV20-1 to TRBJ2-4; TRBD1 aligns across 9 bases. The CDR3 is 15 amino acids. The junction had 3 bases not matched to a gene; V was cut back by 3 bases and J by 0 bases. The germline V gene encodes CDR1 DFQATT and CDR2 SNEGSKA (reference sequence). The CDR3 here is CSARGDRAAKNIQYF. CDR3 nucleotides: TGCAGTGCTAGGGGGGACAGGGCAGCCAAAAACATTCAGTACTTC.

This clonotype was counted at least ten times. V and J are TRBV12-3 or TRBV12-4 and TRBJ2-5, with unresolved D. V dropped 2 bases and J dropped 3 bases, with 7 bases sitting between them. The CDR3 is 13 amino acids. As DNA, the CDR3 is TGTGCCAGCAGTTTATGGAAGGAAGAGACCCAGTACTTC. It specifies CASSLWKEETQYF.

The chain is built from TRBV12-3 or TRBV12-4 and TRBJ2-3, with 8 bases that match TRBD1. After removal of 3 bases from V and 0 bases from J, the junction contained 8 bases not matched to a gene. The CDR3 has 17 residues. The CDR3 here is CASSFRMTGVSTDTQYF. The DNA for the CDR3 is TGTGCCAGCAGTTTCCGAATGACAGGGGTTAGCACAGATACGCAGTATTTT.

V gene TRBV5-1 combines with J gene TRBJ1-1; D is possibly TRBD1 (6 bases). Between the trimmed V and J ends, which lost 0 bases and 6 bases, there was a span of 9 bases. The CDR3 has 13 residues. CDR1 and CDR2 (germline): SGHRS, YFSETQ. CDR3 amino acids: CASSLAGAAEAFF. For the CDR3, the DNA is TGCGCCAGCAGCTTGGCGGGGGCCGCTGAAGCTTTCTTT.

This clonotype was seen at least ten times. The chain uses TRBV28 and TRBJ1-5; no firm D call. The CDR3 spans 12 residues. Trimming left V 7 bases short and J 5 bases short, with 9 bases between. Germline V CDR1 and CDR2: MDHEN, SYDVKM. The DNA of the CDR3 is TGTGCCAGCAAGGTGAAGGATCAGCCCCAGCATTTT. Protein sequence: CASKVKDQPQHF.

The V and J genes are TRBV9 and TRBJ2-2, with D perhaps TRBD1 (5 bases). The CDR3 length is 14 residues. Germline CDR1 SGDLS, CDR2 YYNGEE. Trimming took 3 bases from V and 6 from J, leaving 12 bases between them. The CDR3 sequence is CASSAQGNAGELFF. In DNA, the CDR3 is TGTGCCAGCAGCGCCCAGGGTAATGCCGGGGAGCTGTTTTTT.

This clonotype came up many times. The rearrangement links TRBV24-1 to TRBJ2-1; possible D gene TRBD1, 6 bases. The CDR3 loop spans 17 amino acids. V lost 3 bases to trimming and J lost 6 bases, with 20 bases between them. Per the germline V gene, CDR1 is KGHDR and CDR2 is SFDVKD. The CDR3 sequence: CATSDPNSGGAFNEQFF. DNA for the CDR3: TGTGCCACCAGTGATCCAAACAGTGGGGGCGCCTTCAATGAGCAGTTCTTC.

The genes are TRBV12-3 or TRBV12-4 and TRBJ1-6; D ambiguous. Trimming removed 3 bases from V and 5 bases from J, with 14 bases in between. The CDR3 runs 16 residues. CDR3 sequence: CASSFGRSGNNSPLHF. The CDR3, as DNA: TGTGCCAGCAGTTTCGGACGATCGGGTAATAATTCACCCCTCCACTTT.

The sample holds many counts of this clonotype. The chain has TRBV7-2 and TRBJ2-1; TRBD2 agrees at 11 bases. Germline trimming cut 6 bases from V and 2 bases from J; bases unmatched to any gene: 3. Germline CDR1 SGHTA, CDR2 FQGNSA. This CDR3 is 15 amino acids long. The CDR3 is CASSSSGGTYNEQFF. The CDR3, as DNA: TGTGCCAGCAGTTCTAGCGGGGGGACCTACAATGAGCAGTTCTTC.

This clonotype has just a few counts. The V call is TRBV20-1, the J call TRBJ2-7; 7 bases are a match to TRBD1. There are 13 residues in the CDR3. In germline, CDR1 is DFQATT, CDR2 SNEGSKA (reference sequence). V was clipped by 6 bases and J by 3 bases; unmatched bases: 8. In nucleotides, the CDR3 is TGCAGTGCAAACCGGGACAGCTTCTACGAGCAGTACGTC. Amino acids: CSANRDSFYEQYV.

This clonotype was seen more than once but under ten times. The chain has TRBV12-3 or TRBV12-4 and TRBJ2-1; 7 nucleotides align to TRBD2. After removal of 3 bases from V and 0 bases from J, the junction contained 5 bases not matched to a gene. The CDR3 is 16 amino acids. The CDR3 nucleotides read TGTGCCAGCAGTTTGGGAGGGAAAGGCTCCTACAATGAGCAGTTCTTC. Its translation: CASSLGGKGSYNEQFF.